The source of this TCR beta chain is a study of blood T cell repertoires in COVID-19. The overall study: COVID-19 samples collected from the United States, Italy and Spain covered acute and convalescent phases. T cells, B-cell-depleted T cells, or PBMCs supplied cDNA or gDNA.

This table comes from immunoSEQ multiplex PCR, and its TCRdb copy is limited to in-frame clones, with some not included. The data hold 200,000 to 300,000 clones, with approximately 84% observed a single time. CDR3 length: 12 residues. The V gene's germline CDR1 is MNHEY and CDR2 SVGEGT. Trimming took 2 bases from V and 15 from J, leaving 14 bases between them. The rearrangement uses TRBV6-2 or TRBV6-3 and TRBJ2-4; D is ambiguous. This receptor was identified in a human donor in a cohort sampled during active COVID-19. Specimen: peripheral blood. CDR3 DNA: TGTGCCAGCAGTTACGGTAAACTGGCGGTGTACTTC. This codes for CASSYGKLAVYF.